One sample yielded the 30 T cell receptor beta chains listed below, sequenced in a study of CD8 T cells in Susac syndrome. Reverse transcription used roughly 0.45 to 1 ug RNA and random hexamers. TCRdb redid the calling of the immunoSEQ multiplex PCR reads with MiXCR, one entry per CDR3 protein. The data contain about 71,000 distinct CDR3 sequences, 96% of them seen just once; the ten biggest clones take up 0.11%. The source material was CD4+ T cells from PBMCs. Receptor source: a human donor with multiple sclerosis.

This clonotype was observed a single time. The chain carries TRBV6-1 and TRBJ1-1, with D possibly TRBD1 on 5 matching bases. This CDR3 has 20 amino acids. Per the germline V gene, CDR1 is MNHNS and CDR2 is SASEGT. V lost 6 bases, J lost 0 bases, and 29 bases lay in between. CDR3 region: CASRRGILGRDGVLNTEAFF. The CDR3 coding sequence is TGTGCCAGCAGACGGGGAATTTTAGGACGGGACGGGGTTTTGAACACTGAAGCTTTCTTT.

The chain couples TRBV12-3 or TRBV12-4 to TRBJ1-1, with a tentative D call TRBD1 (6 bases). The V end was cut by 0 bases, the J end by 9 bases, with 11 bases between. This CDR3 has 13 residues. CDR3 coding DNA: TGTGCCAGCAGTTTAGCGCACGGACAGAAAGCTTTCTTT. Translated: CASSLAHGQKAFF.

The J gene is TRBJ2-1, the V gene TRBV29-1, with 8 bases aligning to TRBD2. Germline CDR1 and CDR2: SQVTM and ANQGSEA. The CDR3 contains 14 residues. The V and J ends lost 4 bases and 3 bases, in that order; junction bases with no gene match: 5. This CDR3 is CSVGLRGDYNEQFF. In nucleotides, the CDR3 is TGCAGCGTTGGTCTGCGGGGGGACTACAATGAGCAGTTCTTC.

The rearrangement uses TRBV3-1 and TRBJ2-1; D remains ambiguous. The V and J ends lost 2 bases and 7 bases respectively, with 3 bases between them. Germline lookup yields CDR1 LGHDT and CDR2 YNNKEL (reference sequence). This CDR3 contains 11 residues. In DNA form, the CDR3 reads TGTGCCAGCAGCCAAACAAATGAGCAGTTCTTC. This codes for CASSQTNEQFF.

The genes are TRBV29-1 and TRBJ1-1; D is possibly TRBD1 (6 bases). Looked up from germline, CDR1 is SQVTM and CDR2 is ANQGSEA. This CDR3 contains 13 residues. V lost 6 bases, J lost 2 bases, and 13 bases lay in between. The CDR3 here is CSVKTGHNTEAFF. The CDR3 region has the DNA TGCAGCGTAAAGACAGGCCATAACACTGAAGCTTTCTTT.

As DNA, the CDR3 is TGTGCCAGCAGTTTGACGAGGCTAGCGGGGGACCACTCCTACAATGAGCAGTTCTTC. Amino acids: CASSLTRLAGDHSYNEQFF. This chain links TRBV12-3 or TRBV12-4 with TRBJ2-1; TRBD2 matches 10 bases. The CDR3 consists of 19 residues. V trimming: 3 bases; J trimming: 0 bases; junction bases outside the gene matches: 11.

This sequence joins TRBV30 and TRBJ2-5; 10 bases agree with TRBD2. Germline loops: CDR1 GTSNPN, CDR2 SVGIG (reference sequence). The CDR3 spans 12 residues. V trimming: 3 bases; J trimming: 5 bases; junction bases outside the gene matches: 0. The CDR3 coding sequence is TGTGCCTGGAGGACTAGCGGGGAGACCCAGTACTTC. Protein sequence: CAWRTSGETQYF.

The V call is TRBV7-8, the J call TRBJ2-1, with 10 positions matching TRBD2. Germline CDR1 SGHVS, CDR2 FQNEAQ. This CDR3 comprises 15 residues. The junction had 3 bases not matched to a gene; V was cut back by 5 bases and J by 2 bases. The chain's CDR3 is CASSQSGGAYNEQFF. The CDR3 DNA follows: TGTGCCAGCAGCCAAAGCGGGGGGGCCTACAATGAGCAGTTCTTC. Based on the CDR3 plus reference TRBV7-8 and TRBJ2-1, the full variable domain is GAGVSQSPRYKVAKRGQDVALRCDPISGHVSLFWYQQALGQGPEFLTYFQNEAQLDKSGLPSDRFFAERPEGSVSTLKIQRTQQEDSAVYLCASSQSGGAYNEQFFGPGTRLTVL.

This clonotype was seen a single time. This sequence joins TRBV19 and TRBJ1-1; D is unclear. CDR1 LNHDA and CDR2 SQIVND come from the germline V gene (reference sequence). V shed 6 bases and J shed 3 bases, with 8 bases lying between them. The CDR3 covers 12 residues. The CDR3 DNA is TGTGCCAGTAGGCGAGTCGACACTGAAGCTTTCTTT. It codes for CASRRVDTEAFF.

The chain recombines TRBV7-9 with TRBJ2-7; 9 bases line up with TRBD1. The germline gives CDR1 SEHNR, CDR2 FQNEAQ (reference sequence). The J segment lost 6 bases and the V segment lost 5 bases, leaving 2 bases of the junction unmatched. The CDR3 runs 12 residues. For the CDR3, the DNA is TGTGCCAGCAGCACGGACAGGGGCGAGCAGTACTTC. Translating gives CASSTDRGEQYF.

The chain carries TRBV6-6 and TRBJ1-5; D is possibly TRBD1 (5 bases). The CDR3 extends over 14 amino acids. V shed 7 bases and J shed 7 bases, with 17 bases lying between them. Germline CDR1 and CDR2: MNHNY and SVGAGI (reference sequence). The chain's CDR3 is CASTPGGDGQPQHF. The CDR3 DNA follows: TGTGCCAGCACCCCCGGGGGGGACGGGCAGCCCCAGCATTTT.

The chain employs TRBV19 and TRBJ1-1; D not certain. The length of the CDR3 is 13 residues. The V end lost 11 bases, the J end lost 10 bases, and 23 bases lay between the germline ends. CDR1 is LNHDA and CDR2 is SQIVND in the germline V gene (reference sequence). CDR3 region: CASMGAGSLGAFF. Written as DNA, the CDR3 is TGTGCCTCTATGGGAGCTGGGTCACTCGGAGCTTTCTTT.

CDR3 protein: CASSRLAGGAYEQYF. In DNA form, the CDR3 reads TGTGCCAGCAGTAGACTAGCGGGGGGGGCATACGAGCAGTACTTC. This sequence joins TRBV12-3 or TRBV12-4 and TRBJ2-7; 14 positions match TRBD2. The CDR3 spans 15 residues. J gave up 4 bases and V 5 bases, and 4 bases lay outside the gene matches.

V usage is TRBV12-3 or TRBV12-4 and J usage is TRBJ2-3; possibly TRBD1 or TRBD2 for D (5 bases each). V was trimmed by 5 bases and J by 0 bases, leaving 15 bases between them. CDR3 length: 16 amino acids. The CDR3: CASSLGTAASTDTQYF. CDR3 nucleotide sequence: TGTGCCAGCAGTCTAGGGACGGCAGCTAGCACAGATACGCAGTATTTT.

The CDR3 reads CASSLLGQTQYF. CDR3 sequence (DNA): TGTGCCAGCAGTCTCCTCGGACAGACGCAGTATTTT. The chain carries TRBV6-5 and TRBJ2-3; D possibly corresponds to TRBD1 (6 bases). The V gene lost 5 bases and the J gene lost 9 bases, with 12 bases spanning the gap. CDR1 and CDR2 from the germline V gene are MNHEY and SVGAGI. The CDR3 has 12 amino acids.

The V and J genes are TRBV11-2 and TRBJ2-3; D might be TRBD2 (7 bases). The CDR3 is 15 residues long. Deletions cut 5 bases from V and 6 bases from J, with 18 bases between. Germline CDR1 SGHAT, CDR2 FQNNGV. CDR3 protein: CASSQGGGARDTQYF. In DNA, the CDR3 is TGTGCCAGCAGCCAGGGAGGGGGGGCAAGGGATACGCAGTATTTT.

The V and J genes are TRBV7-2 and TRBJ2-3; D is perhaps TRBD2 (6 bases). V dropped 2 bases and J dropped 2 bases, with 14 bases sitting between them. CDR1 is SGHTA and CDR2 is FQGNSA in the germline V gene. The CDR3 loop spans 16 amino acids. The CDR3 reads CASSLNGGPTTDTQYF. For the CDR3, the DNA is TGTGCCAGCAGCTTAAACGGGGGTCCGACCACAGATACGCAGTATTTT.

This clonotype appeared once. This chain links TRBV24-1 with TRBJ2-3; tentatively, D is TRBD2 (6 bases). This CDR3 spans 18 amino acids. Deletions cut 4 bases from V and 4 bases from J, with 23 bases between. Per germline, CDR1 KGHDR and CDR2 SFDVKD. CDR3: CATSDPRGSGVLADTQYF. The CDR3 DNA reads TGTGCCACCAGTGACCCCCGGGGTAGCGGTGTTCTTGCAGATACGCAGTATTTT.

The rearrangement links TRBV27 to TRBJ1-6; 8 positions agree with TRBD1. Germline CDR1 is MNHEY and CDR2 is SMNVEV (reference sequence). This CDR3 spans 15 amino acids. The V gene end was trimmed by 1 base and the J gene end by 5 bases; junction bases not matched to a gene: 1. CDR3 sequence: CASSLWGQDNSPLHF. CDR3 nucleotide sequence: TGTGCCAGCAGTTTATGGGGACAGGATAATTCACCCCTCCACTTT.

The sample holds one count of this clonotype. The chain recombines TRBV20-1 with TRBJ2-1; D uncertain. Germline V gene sequence: CDR1 DFQATT, CDR2 SNEGSKA (reference sequence). V lost 7 bases and J 0 bases, leaving 16 bases between the germline ends. The CDR3 spans 15 residues. The CDR3 DNA follows: TGCAGTGGGCGGCAATCCTTCAGCTCCTACAATGAGCAGTTCTTC. It encodes CSGRQSFSSYNEQFF.

The chain's CDR3 is CASSLAGDRADTQYF. As DNA, the CDR3 is TGTGCCAGCAGCTTAGCGGGAGACAGGGCCGATACGCAGTATTTT. This chain uses TRBV11-1 with TRBJ2-3; 7 nucleotides align to TRBD1. Germline CDR1 SGHAT, CDR2 FQDESV (reference sequence). This CDR3 comprises 15 residues. V lost 0 bases to trimming and J lost 6 bases; unmatched junction nucleotides: 6.

The chain recombines TRBV2 with TRBJ2-6; D gene ambiguous. CDR1 and CDR2 from the germline V gene are SNHLY and FYNNEI. V dropped 3 bases and J dropped 3 bases, with 18 bases sitting between them. The CDR3 sequence is 18 residues long. The CDR3 protein is CASSEAGQYFFGANVLTF. The DNA for the CDR3 is TGTGCCAGCAGTGAGGCAGGCCAATATTTTTTTGGGGCCAACGTCCTGACTTTC.

This clonotype came up once. The J gene is TRBJ2-7, the V gene TRBV24-1; D perhaps matches TRBD1 (6 bases). V was trimmed by 4 bases and J by 4 bases, leaving 10 bases between them. The CDR3 is 13 residues long. Germline assignment: CDR1 KGHDR and CDR2 SFDVKD. CDR3 bases: TGTGCCACCAGTGACCCTCAGGGGTACGAGCAGTACTTC. It yields the protein CATSDPQGYEQYF.

This clonotype was detected a few times. The rearrangement links TRBV6-5 to TRBJ1-5; D remains unclear. Germline V lookup: CDR1 MNHEY, CDR2 SVGAGI. V dropped 2 bases and J dropped 3 bases, with 17 bases sitting between them. This CDR3 region has 17 residues. The CDR3 reads CASSYGRLPSHNQPQHF. CDR3 nucleotides: TGTGCCAGCAGTTACGGCAGGCTCCCCAGTCACAATCAGCCCCAGCATTTT.

The chain is built from TRBV30 and TRBJ2-7; a possible D gene is TRBD1 (6 bases). V lost 4 bases and J 4 bases, leaving 11 bases between the germline ends. Germline V gene sequence: CDR1 GTSNPN, CDR2 SVGIG (reference sequence). The CDR3 extends over 12 amino acids. The chain's CDR3 is CAWTPDRYEQYF. The CDR3 nucleotides are TGTGCCTGGACACCGGACAGATACGAGCAGTACTTC.

The chain carries TRBV12-3 or TRBV12-4 and TRBJ2-1; TRBD2 aligns across 11 bases. The V segment lost 1 base and the J segment 8 bases; nucleotides outside the gene matches: 7. CDR3 length: 16 residues. CDR3 region: CASSLVAGGRIYEQFF. CDR3 sequence (DNA): TGTGCCAGCAGTTTAGTAGCGGGGGGGCGGATCTATGAGCAGTTCTTC.

In this sample, this clonotype turned up once. The chain links TRBV6-1 to TRBJ1-5, with D possibly being TRBD1 (6 bases). V lost 8 bases and J 6 bases, leaving 17 bases between the germline ends. CDR1 is MNHNS and CDR2 is SASEGT in the germline V gene. This CDR3 is 14 amino acids long. This CDR3 is CASGLTGTGQPQHF. The CDR3 coding sequence is TGTGCCAGCGGATTAACAGGGACCGGTCAGCCCCAGCATTTT.

The V gene is TRBV7-9, the J gene TRBJ1-1; weak D call: TRBD1 (6 bases). The CDR3 is 15 residues long. V lost 5 bases to trimming and J lost 0 bases, with 13 bases between them. Germline loops: CDR1 SEHNR, CDR2 FQNEAQ (reference sequence). The CDR3 DNA follows: TGTGCCAGCAGCCCGGGGGGGGCGGTGAACACTGAAGCTTTCTTT. It translates to CASSPGGAVNTEAFF.

V is TRBV11-2 and J is TRBJ2-3, with D tentatively TRBD2 (6 bases). CDR1 SGHAT and CDR2 FQNNGV come from the germline V gene. This CDR3 spans 14 amino acids. Trimming took 1 base from V and 12 from J, leaving 17 bases between them. CDR3 coding DNA: TGTGCCAGCAGCTTAGGGGGTTCGGGAGAAGTTCAGTATTTT. Amino acid sequence: CASSLGGSGEVQYF.

The V and J genes are TRBV5-1 and TRBJ2-5; maybe TRBD2 (5 bases). CDR1 is SGHRS and CDR2 is YFSETQ in the germline V gene. The CDR3 is 15 amino acids. V lost 4 bases and J 1 base, leaving 14 bases between the germline ends. CDR3 sequence: CASSSLRGSQETQYF. CDR3 DNA sequence: TGCGCCAGCAGCAGCTTACGAGGGAGCCAAGAGACCCAGTACTTC.